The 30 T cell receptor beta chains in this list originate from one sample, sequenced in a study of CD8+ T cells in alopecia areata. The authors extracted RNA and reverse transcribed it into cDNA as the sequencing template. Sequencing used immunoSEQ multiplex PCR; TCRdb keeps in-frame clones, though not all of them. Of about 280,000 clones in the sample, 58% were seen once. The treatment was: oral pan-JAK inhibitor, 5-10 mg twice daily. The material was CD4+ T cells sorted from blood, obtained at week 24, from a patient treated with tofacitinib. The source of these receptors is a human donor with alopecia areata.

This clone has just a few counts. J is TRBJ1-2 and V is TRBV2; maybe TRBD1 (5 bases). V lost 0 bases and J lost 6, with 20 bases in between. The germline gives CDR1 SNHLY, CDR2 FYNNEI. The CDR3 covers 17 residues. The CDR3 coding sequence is TGTGCCAGCAGTGAAGCCTTCGACCCCCCAGGGAACCATGGCTACACCTTC. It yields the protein CASSEAFDPPGNHGYTF.

Here the CDR3 DNA reads TGTGCCAGCAGTGTAGGCTGGCAGGGGGGGTCGGAGACCCAGTACTTC. Translation gives CASSVGWQGGSETQYF. The chain joins TRBV28 to TRBJ2-5; D might be TRBD1 or TRBD2, each matching 7 bases. CDR1 and CDR2 (germline): MDHEN, SYDVKM. This CDR3 has 16 amino acids. Trimming shortened V by 5 bases and J by 5 bases, and 21 bases separated the two germline ends.

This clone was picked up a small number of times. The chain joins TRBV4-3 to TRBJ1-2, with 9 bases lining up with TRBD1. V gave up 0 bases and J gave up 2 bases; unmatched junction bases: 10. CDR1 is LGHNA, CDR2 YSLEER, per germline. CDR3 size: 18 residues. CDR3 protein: CASSQEGTGGVRNYGYTF. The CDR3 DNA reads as TGCGCCAGCAGCCAAGAAGGCACAGGGGGCGTAAGGAACTATGGCTACACCTTC.

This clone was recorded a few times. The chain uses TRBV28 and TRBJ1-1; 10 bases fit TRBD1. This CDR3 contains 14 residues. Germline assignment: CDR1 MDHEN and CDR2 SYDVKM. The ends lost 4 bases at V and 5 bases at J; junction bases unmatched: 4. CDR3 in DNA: TGTGCCAGCAGTTCCCCGGGACAGGGGACTGAAGCTTTCTTT. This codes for CASSSPGQGTEAFF.

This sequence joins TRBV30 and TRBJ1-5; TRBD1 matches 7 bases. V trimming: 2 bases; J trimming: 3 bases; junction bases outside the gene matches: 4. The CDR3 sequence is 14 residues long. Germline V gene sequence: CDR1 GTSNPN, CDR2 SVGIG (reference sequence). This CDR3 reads CAWSLGQLNQPQHF. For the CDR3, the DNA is TGTGCCTGGAGTTTGGGACAGCTCAATCAGCCCCAGCATTTT.

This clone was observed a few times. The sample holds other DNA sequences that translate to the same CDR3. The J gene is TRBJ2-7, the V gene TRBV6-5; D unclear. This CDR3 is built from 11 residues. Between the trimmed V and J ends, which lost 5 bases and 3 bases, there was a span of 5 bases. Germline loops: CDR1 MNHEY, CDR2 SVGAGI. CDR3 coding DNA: TGTGCCAGCAGTAAAGGCTACGAGCAGTACTTC. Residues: CASSKGYEQYF.

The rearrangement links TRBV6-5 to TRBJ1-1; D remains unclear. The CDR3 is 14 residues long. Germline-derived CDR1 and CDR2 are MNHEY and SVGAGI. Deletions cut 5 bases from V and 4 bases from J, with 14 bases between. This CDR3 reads CASSRGQAITEAFF. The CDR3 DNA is TGTGCCAGCAGTCGGGGTCAGGCGATCACTGAAGCTTTCTTT.

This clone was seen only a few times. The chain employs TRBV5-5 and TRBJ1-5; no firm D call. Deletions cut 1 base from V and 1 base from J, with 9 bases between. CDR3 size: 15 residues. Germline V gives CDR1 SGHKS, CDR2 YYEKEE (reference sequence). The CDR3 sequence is CASSLLGSSNQPQHF. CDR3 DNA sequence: TGTGCCAGCAGCTTGTTGGGTTCAAGCAATCAGCCCCAGCATTTT.

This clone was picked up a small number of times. CDR3 residues: CASSWGGSQETQYF. For the CDR3, the DNA is TGTGCCAGCAGCTGGGGCGGATCCCAAGAGACCCAGTACTTC. The rearrangement links TRBV5-4 to TRBJ2-5; a possible D gene is TRBD1 (5 bases). This CDR3 region has 14 residues. Between the trimmed V and J ends, which lost 3 bases and 1 base, there was a span of 10 bases. Germline V gives CDR1 SGHNT, CDR2 YYREEE (reference sequence).

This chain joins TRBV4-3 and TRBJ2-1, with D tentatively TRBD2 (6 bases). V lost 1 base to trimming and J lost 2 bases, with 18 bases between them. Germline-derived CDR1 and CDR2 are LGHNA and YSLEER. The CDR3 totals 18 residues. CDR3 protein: CASSQVLSSETTYNEQFF. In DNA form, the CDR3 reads TGCGCCAGCAGCCAAGTACTTTCTAGCGAAACCACCTACAATGAGCAGTTCTTC.

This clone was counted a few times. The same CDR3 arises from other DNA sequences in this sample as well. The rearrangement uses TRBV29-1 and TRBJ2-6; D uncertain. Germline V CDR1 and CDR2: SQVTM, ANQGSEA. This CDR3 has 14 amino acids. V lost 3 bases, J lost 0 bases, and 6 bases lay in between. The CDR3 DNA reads TGCAGCGTTGACGAGGCCTCTGGGGCCAACGTCCTGACTTTC. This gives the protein CSVDEASGANVLTF.

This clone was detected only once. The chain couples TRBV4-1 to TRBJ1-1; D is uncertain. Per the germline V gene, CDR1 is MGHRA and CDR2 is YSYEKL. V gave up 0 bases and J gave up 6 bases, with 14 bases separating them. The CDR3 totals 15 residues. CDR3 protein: CASSQDSVFIAEAFF. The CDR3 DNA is TGCGCCAGCAGCCAAGACTCGGTTTTTATCGCTGAAGCTTTCTTT.

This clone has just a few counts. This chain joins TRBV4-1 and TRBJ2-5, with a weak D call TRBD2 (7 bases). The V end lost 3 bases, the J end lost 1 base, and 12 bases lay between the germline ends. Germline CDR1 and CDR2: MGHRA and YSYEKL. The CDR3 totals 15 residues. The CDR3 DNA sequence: TGCGCCAGCAGCCAGAGGGGGGGTTCCCAAGAGACCCAGTACTTC. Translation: CASSQRGGSQETQYF.

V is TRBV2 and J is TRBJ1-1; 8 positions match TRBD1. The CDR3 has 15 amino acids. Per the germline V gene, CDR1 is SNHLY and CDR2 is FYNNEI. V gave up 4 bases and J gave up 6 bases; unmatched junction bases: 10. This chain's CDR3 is CASSGQGRSSAEAFF. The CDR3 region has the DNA TGTGCCAGCAGTGGACAGGGGAGGTCTAGCGCTGAAGCTTTCTTT.

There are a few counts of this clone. Here the CDR3 DNA reads TGCAGCGCCCCCAGCTTGGCGGGGTCTACGGAGACCCAGTACTTC. It specifies CSAPSLAGSTETQYF. The chain couples TRBV29-1 to TRBJ2-5; TRBD2 is a possible D gene (6 bases). V was clipped by 7 bases and J by 5 bases, with 23 bases between them. The CDR3 sequence is 15 residues long. Germline V gene data show CDR1 as SQVTM and CDR2 as ANQGSEA.

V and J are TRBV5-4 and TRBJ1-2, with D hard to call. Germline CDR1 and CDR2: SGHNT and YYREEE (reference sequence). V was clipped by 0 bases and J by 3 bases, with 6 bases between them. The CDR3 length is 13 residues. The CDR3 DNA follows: TGTGCCAGCAGCTTGGAAACAGACTATGGCTACACCTTC. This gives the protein CASSLETDYGYTF.

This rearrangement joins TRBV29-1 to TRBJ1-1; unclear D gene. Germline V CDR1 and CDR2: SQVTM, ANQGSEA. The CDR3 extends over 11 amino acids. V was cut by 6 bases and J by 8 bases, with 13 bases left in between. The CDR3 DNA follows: TGCAGCGTCCTACCGGGGTTAGAAGCTTTCTTT. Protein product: CSVLPGLEAFF.

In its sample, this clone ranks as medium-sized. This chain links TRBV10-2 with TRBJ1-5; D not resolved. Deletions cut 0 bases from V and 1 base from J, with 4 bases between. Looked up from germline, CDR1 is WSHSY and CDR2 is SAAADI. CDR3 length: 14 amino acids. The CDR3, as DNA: TGCGCCAGCAGTGAGTCGGGGAGCAATCAGCCCCAGCATTTT. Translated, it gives CASSESGSNQPQHF.

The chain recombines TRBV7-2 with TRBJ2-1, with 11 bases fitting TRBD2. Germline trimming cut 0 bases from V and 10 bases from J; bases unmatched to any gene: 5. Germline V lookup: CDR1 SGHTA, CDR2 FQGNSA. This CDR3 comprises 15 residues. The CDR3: CASSLASGGALEQFF. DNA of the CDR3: TGTGCCAGCAGCTTAGCTAGCGGGGGGGCCCTCGAGCAGTTCTTC. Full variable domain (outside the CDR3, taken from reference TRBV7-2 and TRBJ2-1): GAGVSQSPSNKVTEKGKDVELRCDPISGHTALYWYRQSLGQGLEFLIYFQGNSAPDKSGLPSDRFSAERTGGSVSTLTIQRTQQEDSAVYLCASSLASGGALEQFFGPGTRLTVL.

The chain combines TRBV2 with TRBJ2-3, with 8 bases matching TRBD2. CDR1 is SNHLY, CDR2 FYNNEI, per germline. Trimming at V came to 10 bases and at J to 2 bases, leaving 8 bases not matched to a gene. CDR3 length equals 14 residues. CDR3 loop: CATLRGEITDTQYF. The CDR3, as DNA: TGTGCCACCCTGCGGGGGGAAATCACAGATACGCAGTATTTT.

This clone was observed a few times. The DNA of the CDR3 is TGTGCCAGCAGCCCGGGACAGGGGAGTGGCTACACCTTC. Protein product: CASSPGQGSGYTF. The rearrangement links TRBV7-9 to TRBJ1-2; TRBD1 matches 10 bases. CDR1 and CDR2 from the germline V gene are SEHNR and FQNEAQ (reference sequence). This CDR3 has 13 residues. With 5 bases clipped from V and 7 bases from J, the junction kept 4 bases outside the gene matches. Variable domain in full (rest from reference TRBV7-9 and TRBJ1-2): DTGVSQNPRHKITKRGQNVTFRCDPISEHNRLYWYRQTLGQGPEFLTYFQNEAQLEKSRLLSDRFSAERPKGSFSTLEIQRTEQGDSAMYLCASSPGQGSGYTFGSGTRLTVV.

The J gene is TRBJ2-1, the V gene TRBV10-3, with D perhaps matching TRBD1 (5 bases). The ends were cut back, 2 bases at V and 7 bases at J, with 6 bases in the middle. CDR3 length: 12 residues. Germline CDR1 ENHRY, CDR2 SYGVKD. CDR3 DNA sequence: TGTGCCATCAGTGAGGCAGGGAATGAGCAGTTCTTC. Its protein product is CAISEAGNEQFF.

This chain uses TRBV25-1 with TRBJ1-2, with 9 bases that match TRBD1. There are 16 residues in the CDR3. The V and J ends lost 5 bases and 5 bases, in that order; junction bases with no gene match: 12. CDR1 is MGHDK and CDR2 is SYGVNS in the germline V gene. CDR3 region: CASSQKSAGQGYGYTF. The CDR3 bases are TGTGCCAGCAGTCAAAAGTCAGCTGGACAGGGGTATGGCTACACCTTC.

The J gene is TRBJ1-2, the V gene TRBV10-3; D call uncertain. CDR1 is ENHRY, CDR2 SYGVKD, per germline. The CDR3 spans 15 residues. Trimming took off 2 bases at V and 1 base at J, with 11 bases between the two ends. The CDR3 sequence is CAISERAADNYGYTF. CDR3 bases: TGTGCCATCAGTGAGCGGGCAGCAGATAACTATGGCTACACCTTC.

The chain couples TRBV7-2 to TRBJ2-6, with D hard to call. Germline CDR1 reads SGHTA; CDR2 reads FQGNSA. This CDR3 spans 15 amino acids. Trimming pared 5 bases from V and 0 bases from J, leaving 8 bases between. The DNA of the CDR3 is TGTGCCAGCAGCCCTTCGACCTCTGGGGCCAACGTCCTGACTTTC. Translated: CASSPSTSGANVLTF.

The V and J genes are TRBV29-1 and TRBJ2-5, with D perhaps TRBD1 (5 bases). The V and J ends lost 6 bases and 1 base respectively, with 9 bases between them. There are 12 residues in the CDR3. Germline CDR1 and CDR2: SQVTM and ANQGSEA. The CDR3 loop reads CSVRVFQETQYF. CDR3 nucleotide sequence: TGCAGCGTCAGGGTATTCCAAGAGACCCAGTACTTC.

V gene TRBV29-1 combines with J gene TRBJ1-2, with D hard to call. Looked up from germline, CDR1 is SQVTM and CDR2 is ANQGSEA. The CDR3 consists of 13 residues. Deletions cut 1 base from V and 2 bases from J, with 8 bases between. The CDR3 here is CSVEGGLNYGYTF. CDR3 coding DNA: TGCAGCGTTGAAGGTGGACTAAACTATGGCTACACCTTC. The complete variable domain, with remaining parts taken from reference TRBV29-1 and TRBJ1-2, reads SAVISQKPSRDICQRGTSLTIQCQVDSQVTMMFWYRQQPGQSLTLIATANQGSEATYESGFVIDKFPISRPNLTFSTLTVSNMSPEDSSIYLCSVEGGLNYGYTFGSGTRLTVV.

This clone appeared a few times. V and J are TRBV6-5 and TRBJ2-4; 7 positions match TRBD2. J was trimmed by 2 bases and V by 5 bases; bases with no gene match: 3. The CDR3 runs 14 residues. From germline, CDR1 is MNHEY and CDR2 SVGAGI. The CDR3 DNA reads TGTGCCAGCAGTCCCGGGACTACCAAAAACATTCAGTACTTC. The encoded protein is CASSPGTTKNIQYF.

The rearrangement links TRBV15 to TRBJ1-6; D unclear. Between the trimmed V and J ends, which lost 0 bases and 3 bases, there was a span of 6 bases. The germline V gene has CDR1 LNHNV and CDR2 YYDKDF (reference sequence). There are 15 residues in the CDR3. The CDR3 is CATSRDGDYNSPLHF. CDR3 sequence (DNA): TGTGCCACCAGCAGAGATGGCGACTATAATTCACCCCTCCACTTT.

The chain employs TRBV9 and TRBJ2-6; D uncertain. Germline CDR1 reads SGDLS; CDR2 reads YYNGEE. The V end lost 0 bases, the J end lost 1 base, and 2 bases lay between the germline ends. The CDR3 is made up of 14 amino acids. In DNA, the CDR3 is TGTGCCAGCAGCGTAGCTTCTGGGGCCAACGTCCTGACTTTC. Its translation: CASSVASGANVLTF.